This TCR beta chain derives from a study of graft-versus-host responses after intestinal transplantation. Whole-study context: Each recipient received anti-thymocyte globulin induction, then tacrolimus and steroids for about 3 years. Study-level results: The marrow of recipients harbored GvH clones, and ileum or blood showed some of them first. Among circulating GvH clones, peak levels were associated with early post-transplant declines in HvG clones. Where graft-donor T cell macrochimerism was present, patients had high graft-versus-host to host-versus-graft clonal ratios in allografts.

In the case of this clone: Its antigen is as yet unknown.

Generated by immunoSEQ multiplex PCR, the TCRdb table keeps only in-frame clones and is missing some. The sample carries about 120,000 clones, approximately 95% recorded once. This CDR3 contains 17 residues. Trimming took off 0 bases at V and 2 bases at J, with 16 bases between the two ends. Germline loops: CDR1 MNHEY, CDR2 SMNVEV (reference sequence). The chain employs TRBV27 and TRBJ2-5, with D possibly called TRBD1 or TRBD2 (5 bases each). The material sequenced was unstimulated CD8+ T cells sorted from spleen or lymph node cells, taken before intestinal transplant. This TCR was sampled from a human donor who received an intestinal transplant. This chain's CDR3 is CASSLSLGRGKQETQYF. The CDR3 DNA follows: TGTGCCAGCAGTTTATCACTGGGTCGGGGCAAGCAAGAGACCCAGTACTTC.